One sample yielded the 13 T cell receptor beta chains listed below, sequenced in a study of cytotoxic CD8 clonotypes in ibrutinib-treated CLL. Method: immunoSEQ multiplex PCR; TCRdb's copy keeps in-frame clones and lacks some. This table holds more than 8,500 clones, around 60% found once. The sequenced sample was PBMCs, obtained before ibrutinib treatment. These receptors all come from a human donor with chronic lymphocytic leukemia.

CDR3 DNA: TGTGCCAGCAGCAAGGGACCTAGAGAGACCCAGTACTTC. Amino acid sequence: CASSKGPRETQYF. V is TRBV7-3 and J is TRBJ2-5; D could derive from TRBD1 or TRBD2 (5 bases each). Trimming took off 5 bases at V and 4 bases at J, with 11 bases between the two ends. CDR3 size: 13 residues. In germline, CDR1 is SGHTA, CDR2 FQGTGA.

V is TRBV6-5 and J is TRBJ2-3; 7 positions match TRBD1. Germline assignment: CDR1 MNHEY and CDR2 SVGAGI. This CDR3 is 16 amino acids long. V dropped 2 bases and J dropped 2; count of bases not matched to a gene: 7. The CDR3 DNA reads as TGTGCCAGCAGTTACCAATACAGGGGCGACACAGATACGCAGTATTTT. Its protein is CASSYQYRGDTDTQYF.

The rearrangement uses TRBV5-1 and TRBJ1-1, with D unclear. The CDR3 runs to 12 residues. Trimming cost V 0 bases and J 7 bases, with 7 bases left between them. CDR1 is SGHRS, CDR2 YFSETQ, per germline. The CDR3 spells CASSLGTGEAFF. CDR3 in DNA: TGCGCCAGCAGCTTGGGGACTGGTGAAGCTTTCTTT.

This clone turned up a few times. Other nucleotide sequences from this sample produce the same CDR3. The rearrangement uses TRBV6-6 and TRBJ1-5; D remains unclear. V was pared by 0 bases and J by 7 bases, with 7 bases between. CDR3 length: 13 amino acids. CDR1 is MNHNY and CDR2 is SVGAGI in the germline V gene (reference sequence). Written as DNA, the CDR3 is TGTGCCAGCAGTTACTCTGAAGGGCAGCCCCAGCATTTT. Translating gives CASSYSEGQPQHF.

This chain links TRBV29-1 with TRBJ2-3; D remains ambiguous. Trimming took 5 bases from V and 1 from J, leaving 13 bases between them. This CDR3 has 14 residues. Germline values: CDR1 SQVTM, CDR2 ANQGSEA. The CDR3 is CSVSSSWGTDTQYF. As DNA, the CDR3 is TGCAGCGTTTCATCGAGTTGGGGCACAGATACGCAGTATTTT.

This clone was seen a handful of times. The chain is built from TRBV18 and TRBJ2-7, with 7 bases matching TRBD1. The length of the CDR3 is 18 residues. The V gene's germline CDR1 is KGHSH and CDR2 LQKENI. Trimming cost V 3 bases and J 3 bases; bases outside gene matches: 17. The CDR3 sequence is CASSPQRSRGDRSYEQYF. DNA of the CDR3: TGTGCCAGCTCACCGCAACGATCCCGAGGGGACAGAAGCTACGAGCAGTACTTC. The whole variable domain, remainder taken from reference TRBV18 and TRBJ2-7, is NAGVMQNPRHLVRRRGQEARLRCSPMKGHSHVYWYRQLPEEGLKFMVYLQKENIIDESGMPKERFSAEFPKEGPSILRIQQVVRGDSAAYFCASSPQRSRGDRSYEQYFGPGTRLTVT.

The gene calls are TRBV30 and TRBJ1-6, with a weak D call TRBD1 (6 bases). Germline V lookup: CDR1 GTSNPN, CDR2 SVGIG (reference sequence). CDR3 size: 12 residues. V shed 4 bases and J shed 5 bases, with 6 bases lying between them. The CDR3 sequence is CAWNRDNSPLHF. In nucleotides, the CDR3 is TGTGCCTGGAACAGGGATAATTCACCCCTCCACTTT. Combining the CDR3 with reference TRBV30 and TRBJ1-6 gives the whole variable domain SQTIHQWPATLVQPVGSPLSLECTVEGTSNPNLYWYRQAAGRGLQLLFYSVGIGQISSEVPQNLSASRPQDRQFILSSKKLLLSDSGFYLCAWNRDNSPLHFGNGTRLTVT.

This clone turned up a few times. This rearrangement joins TRBV5-6 to TRBJ1-2; D unresolved. The CDR3 runs to 14 residues. Germline CDR1 SGHDT, CDR2 YYEEEE. V dropped 0 bases and J dropped 6 bases, with 12 bases sitting between them. The CDR3 loop is CASSLVGGADGYTF. Here the CDR3 DNA reads TGTGCCAGCAGCTTGGTAGGCGGAGCTGATGGCTACACCTTC.

The V gene is TRBV5-1, the J gene TRBJ2-7; D unclear. The CDR3 has 12 amino acids. Germline-derived CDR1 and CDR2 are SGHRS and YFSETQ. V gave up 5 bases and J gave up 1 base, with 7 bases separating them. CDR3 DNA: TGCGCCAGCAGGGGTAGGTCCTACGAGCAGTACTTC. This translates into CASRGRSYEQYF.

The chain uses TRBV6-1 and TRBJ2-1; TRBD2 is a possible D gene (7 bases). Looked up from germline, CDR1 is MNHNS and CDR2 is SASEGT. The CDR3 runs 13 residues. V was shortened by 2 bases and J by 12 bases, with 14 bases between the two germline ends. CDR3 in amino acids: CASSEFWGGGQFF. The CDR3 DNA is TGTGCCAGCAGTGAATTTTGGGGGGGCGGGCAGTTCTTC.

This clone was seen only a few times. The V call is TRBV4-1, the J call TRBJ1-2; D remains unclear. Germline V CDR1 and CDR2: MGHRA, YSYEKL. The CDR3 loop spans 17 amino acids. V lost 4 bases to trimming and J lost 4 bases, with 22 bases between them. The chain's CDR3 is CASSLSILDGSFYGYTF. The CDR3 DNA reads as TGCGCCAGCAGCCTTTCTATACTTGACGGATCCTTCTATGGCTACACCTTC.

This clone has just a few counts. The CDR3 sequence is CASSLGGGPSNQPQHF. CDR3 DNA: TGTGCCAGCAGCTTAGGGGGCGGGCCTAGCAATCAGCCCCAGCATTTT. The V call is TRBV7-9, the J call TRBJ1-5, with D perhaps matching TRBD1 (5 bases). The CDR3 spans 16 residues. The V gene lost 1 base and the J gene lost 0 bases, with 10 bases spanning the gap. Germline V lookup: CDR1 SEHNR, CDR2 FQNEAQ (reference sequence).

This clone was detected once. The rearrangement uses TRBV15 and TRBJ1-6; no clear D. The CDR3 is made up of 13 amino acids. Trimming left V 4 bases short and J 6 bases short, with 7 bases between. Germline values: CDR1 LNHNV, CDR2 YYDKDF (reference sequence). The CDR3 sequence: CATSIQPNSPLHF. The DNA for the CDR3 is TGTGCCACCAGCATCCAGCCTAATTCACCCCTCCACTTT.